A selection of T cell receptor beta chains follows, all from one sample in a study of blood T cell repertoires in COVID-19. The repertoire was sequenced with immunoSEQ multiplex PCR; TCRdb's copy has only in-frame clones and lacks some. The table lists about 130,000 clones, roughly nine tenths of them singletons. The sample was peripheral blood. These receptors were collected from a woman in her 70s with COVID-19, enrolled during active disease. The CDR3 runs from the conserved cysteine through the conserved F or W. D genes are given only for firm matches. Clone size, where shown, is once, few, many, or a class for clones that have expanded.

D,size,V,J,DNA,CDR3
TRBD2,.,TRBV6-2/TRBV6-3,TRBJ2-2,TGTGCCAGCAGCCCAACTAGCGGGGGGGCTGGGGAGCTGTTTTTT,CASSPTSGGAGELFF
.,.,TRBV28,TRBJ1-5,TGTGCCAGCAGCTCCGCCTCGGCAGGAAGGGAGGCCCAGCATTTT,CASSSASAGREAQHF
TRBD1,.,TRBV6-4,TRBJ1-2,TGTGCCAGCAGTGCTTCGGGGGGGGACAGTGTCTACACCTTC,CASSASGGDSVYTF
.,.,TRBV28,TRBJ1-6,TGTGCCAGCAGTCCGGACAGAAGGGGGTCTCGGGGTTATAATTCACCCCTCCACTTT,CASSPDRRGSRGYNSPLHF
.,.,TRBV7-7,TRBJ2-2,TGTGCTAGCAGCTTAACCACAGGAAACACCGGGGAGCTGTTTTTT,CASSLTTGNTGELFF
.,.,TRBV28,TRBJ2-7,TGTGCCAGGTATTCTGGACTCTTCTACGAGCAGTACTTC,CARYSGLFYEQYF
TRBD2,.,TRBV27,TRBJ2-3,TGTGCCAGCAGCTACGGGGGGACTAGCGGGGCGACAGATACGCAGTATTTT,CASSYGGTSGATDTQYF
TRBD2,.,TRBV7-8,TRBJ2-5,TGTGCCAGCAGCTTGGGACTAGCGGGGGCACAAGAGACCCAGTACTTC,CASSLGLAGAQETQYF
TRBD1,.,TRBV5-5,TRBJ1-2,TGTGCCAGCGGGCCAGGGGGCCGCGGGGTTAATGGCTACACCTTC,CASGPGGRGVNGYTF
TRBD2,.,TRBV5-1,TRBJ2-1,TGCGCCAGCTCCCCGTTGCCGGGGGGATACAATGAGCAGTTCTTC,CASSPLPGGYNEQFF
.,.,TRBV27,TRBJ1-5,TGTGCCAGCAGTTTGATGGGGCCGGTCGGCGGTAATCAGCCCCAGCATTTT,CASSLMGPVGGNQPQHF
TRBD1,.,TRBV5-4,TRBJ2-3,TGTGCCAGCAGCGGGGGACAGGGGGAAAGCACAGATACGCAGTATTTT,CASSGGQGESTDTQYF
TRBD2,.,TRBV5-1,TRBJ2-7,TGCGCCAGCAGCCCGGCGTGGGTAGCAGGGACTAGCGAGCAGTACTTC,CASSPAWVAGTSEQYF
.,.,TRBV19,TRBJ2-7,TGTGCCAGTAGGCGTCTGGTGGGGGGAATCTACGAGCAGTACTTC,CASRRLVGGIYEQYF
TRBD1,once,TRBV7-7,TRBJ2-1,TGTGCTAGCAAACGTGCCGGGACAGGGCCGTACAATGAGCAGTTCTTC,CASKRAGTGPYNEQFF
.,.,TRBV3-1/TRBV3-2,TRBJ2-1,TGTGCCAGCAGCCCTAGGCCTTCCTACAATGAGCAGTTCTTC,CASSPRPSYNEQFF
TRBD1,.,TRBV2,TRBJ1-2,TGTGCCAGCAGTGAAGGGCGGGACAGCCTTTTTAACTATGGCTACACCTTC,CASSEGRDSLFNYGYTF
TRBD2,.,TRBV5-1,TRBJ2-1,TGCGCCAGCAGCTTGGACGCGGGGGGCAATGAGCAGTTCTTC,CASSLDAGGNEQFF
.,.,TRBV3-1/TRBV3-2,TRBJ1-1,TGTGCCAGCAGCCAAGAATTCGACACCATGAACACTGAAGCTTTCTTT,CASSQEFDTMNTEAFF
TRBD2,.,TRBV4-2,TRBJ2-7,TGTGCCAGCAGCCTAGGAGTAAGCGGGGGCCTGATGTACGAGCAGTACTTC,CASSLGVSGGLMYEQYF
TRBD2,.,TRBV7-2,TRBJ2-3,TGTGCCAGCAGCTTAGGTGTTAGCGGGGGGTATATAGATACGCAGTATTTT,CASSLGVSGGYIDTQYF
TRBD1,.,TRBV19,TRBJ1-1,TGTGCCAGTAGAGGACGGGACAGGGAGAACACTGAAGCTTTCTTT,CASRGRDRENTEAFF
.,few,TRBV5-1,TRBJ1-2,TGCGCCAGCAGCTTGGACGGGGATGACTATGGCTACACCTTC,CASSLDGDDYGYTF
.,.,TRBV20-1,TRBJ1-1,TGCAGTGCTGGCTGGTACCTTGAAGCTTTCTTT,CSAGWYLEAFF
.,.,TRBV9,TRBJ1-1,TGTGCCAGCAGCGTAGTAACAGGGCGTGAAGCTTTCTTT,CASSVVTGREAFF
TRBD1,.,TRBV28,TRBJ2-1,TGTGCCAGCAGCCCACTCTCGGGACAGGGGACAACTTATGAGCAGTTCTTC,CASSPLSGQGTTYEQFF
TRBD1,.,TRBV15,TRBJ2-7,TGTGCCACCAGCAGGGGGGACAGCCTCATGGTGCAGTACTTC,CATSRGDSLMVQYF
TRBD2,.,TRBV5-1,TRBJ2-7,TGCGCCAGCAGTCTTACTAGCGGGGGGACCTACGAGCAGTACTTC,CASSLTSGGTYEQYF
.,.,TRBV5-6,TRBJ2-2,TGTGCCAGCAAGGGAGGTGTAGTCGGGGAGCTGTTTTTT,CASKGGVVGELFF
TRBD1,.,TRBV11-2,TRBJ1-1,TGTGCCAGCAGCCCGGACAGGTTCCGGGACACTGAAGCTTTCTTT,CASSPDRFRDTEAFF
.,.,TRBV28,TRBJ1-2,TGTGCCAGCAGCTCACAGATTTCTAAGGGCTACACCTTC,CASSSQISKGYTF
TRBD1,.,TRBV3-1/TRBV3-2,TRBJ2-7,TGTGCCAGCAGCAGCACCGGGACAGGGCCTTACGAGCAGTACTTC,CASSSTGTGPYEQYF
.,few,TRBV7-9,TRBJ1-2,TGTGCCAGCAGCATAGCTTCCGGGACATCCTCCTATGGCTACACCTTC,CASSIASGTSSYGYTF
.,.,TRBV6-5,TRBJ1-5,TGTGCCAGCAGTTACTCGATGGGGGGTCAGCCCCAGCATTTT,CASSYSMGGQPQHF
TRBD1,.,TRBV5-1,TRBJ1-4,TGCGCCAGCAGGCCCACAGGGGTCAGCTATGAAAAACTGTTTTTT,CASRPTGVSYEKLFF
TRBD1,.,TRBV24-1,TRBJ2-5,TGTGCCACCAGTGATCTCGGGGACAGGGGGCAAGAGACCCAGTACTTC,CATSDLGDRGQETQYF
.,.,TRBV5-3,TRBJ1-2,TGTGCCAGAAGCTTTAACACCCCCCCCCGGGCAGACAGGAGCTATGGCTACACCTTC,CARSFNTPPRADRSYGYTF
TRBD1,.,TRBV11-2,TRBJ2-2,TGTGCCAGCAGCACTCGACAGGGGAACACCGGGGAGCTGTTTTTT,CASSTRQGNTGELFF
TRBD1,once,TRBV7-8,TRBJ2-5,TGTGCCAGCAGCTTCGACAGGGGCCAAGAGACCCAGTACTTC,CASSFDRGQETQYF
.,.,TRBV5-1,TRBJ2-1,TGCGCCAGCTCCTATCAAGGGCAGGGCCACAATGAGCAGTTCTTC,CASSYQGQGHNEQFF
.,.,TRBV9,TRBJ2-7,TGTGCCAGCAGCGTAGACCATGGGCGCGACGAGCAGTACTTC,CASSVDHGRDEQYF
.,.,TRBV5-1,TRBJ2-3,TGCGCCAGCAGCTTGAGACACACCACAGATACGCAGTATTTT,CASSLRHTTDTQYF
TRBD2,.,TRBV30,TRBJ2-1,TGTGCCTGGAGTCTGCGGGGGGGCAGTATGGATGAGCAGTTCTTC,CAWSLRGGSMDEQFF
.,.,TRBV5-1,TRBJ1-3,TGCGCCAGCAGCCAATTCGGTTCTGGAAACACCATATATTTT,CASSQFGSGNTIYF
.,.,TRBV7-8,TRBJ2-3,TGTGCCAGCAGCTCCTTGTCGGGAAGCACAGATACGCAGTATTTT,CASSSLSGSTDTQYF
TRBD1,.,TRBV3-1/TRBV3-2,TRBJ1-2,TGTGCCAGCAGCCAAGCGGGACAGGGGGCGTCCTACACCTTC,CASSQAGQGASYTF
TRBD2,.,TRBV9,TRBJ2-5,TGTGCCAGCAGCGTAGTAGCGGGGGTAGGGGAAACCCAGTACTTC,CASSVVAGVGETQYF
.,.,TRBV30,TRBJ2-5,TGTGCCTGGTGGGGTAGGGCGGGGCACCAAGAGACCCAGTACTTC,CAWWGRAGHQETQYF
.,.,TRBV5-1,TRBJ2-7,TGCGCCAGCAGCTCGTCCTTAGGGGGTGGATACGAGCAGTACTTC,CASSSSLGGGYEQYF
TRBD1,.,TRBV7-2,TRBJ2-7,TGTGCCAGCAGCTTAGGTATTGCGAGGGGGCTCCAAGACGAGCAGTACTTC,CASSLGIARGLQDEQYF
.,.,TRBV19,TRBJ1-1,TGTGCCAGTAGCAGTACATTGAACACTGAAGCTTTCTTT,CASSSTLNTEAFF